The T cell receptor (beta chain) described here comes from a study of blood T cell repertoires in COVID-19. Whole-study context: The cDNA or gDNA used as material had been derived from T cells, B-cell-depleted T cells, or PBMCs.

Per the original methods: Amplification of reference gene primers provided the estimated nucleated cell counts. TCRdb's copy holds only in-frame clones and misses some; the assay was immunoSEQ multiplex PCR. V and J calls plus clone size are reproduced from that table; the DNA served to infer D and trimming. The table includes under 300,000 clones, less than 90% detected once. V was cut by 2 bases and J by 3 bases, with 11 bases left in between. The CDR3 contains 15 residues. CDR1 is KGHSH and CDR2 is LQKENI in the germline V gene. Participants were aged about 18 to 90 years, lived in over 20 US areas, and enrolled virtually. For recovered donors of Cohort 3, there were two negative PCRs, clearance, or symptom resolution.

This TCR came from a woman aged 50 to 60 who had recovered from COVID-19. Input material: PBMCs or T cells enriched from blood (not recorded which). The rearrangement joins TRBV18 to TRBJ1-5; no clear D. The CDR3 here is CASSPSPGYNQPQHF. CDR3 nucleotides: TGTGCCAGCTCACCAAGTCCGGGTTACAATCAGCCCCAGCATTTT.